These 32 T cell receptor beta chains were sequenced from one sample in a study of cytomegalovirus exposure and HLA in healthy donors. PCR amplification relied on 60 Vbeta primers (plus 13 Jbeta primers). Measured with immunoSEQ multiplex PCR; TCRdb has only the in-frame clones, and not every one. This sample has about 120,000 clones, with over 70% found just once. Sequencing input: PBMCs. Source of these receptors: a female donor in good health and CMV-seropositive.

The sample holds one count of this clone. The DNA of the CDR3 is TGTGCCAGCAGTCCACCGGGACTAGCGGAAACCTACAATGAGCAGTTCTTC. It specifies CASSPPGLAETYNEQFF. The chain is built from TRBV11-2 and TRBJ2-1, with 11 bases that match TRBD2. This CDR3 comprises 17 residues. Per the germline V gene, CDR1 is SGHAT and CDR2 is FQNNGV. The J segment lost 2 bases and the V segment lost 6 bases, leaving 9 bases of the junction unmatched.

This rearrangement joins TRBV5-1 to TRBJ2-1, with 7 bases identical to TRBD1. V lost 3 bases, J lost 3 bases, and 12 bases stayed unmatched. CDR3 length equals 17 residues. From germline, CDR1 is SGHRS and CDR2 YFSETQ. CDR3 nucleotide sequence: TGCGCCAGCAGCTCGGTTCAGGGGACAGATCTCTACAATGAGCAGTTCTTC. This translates into CASSSVQGTDLYNEQFF.

The gene calls are TRBV7-2 and TRBJ2-5; a weak D match, TRBD2 (7 bases). TRBJ2-7 explains the end of the DNA better; the J call may be wrong. The CDR3 is 17 residues long. Germline V CDR1 and CDR2: SGHTA, FQGNSA. This chain's CDR3 is CASSLGAPGGAQGEQYF. In DNA, the CDR3 is TGTGCCAGCAGCTTAGGAGCCCCTGGGGGGGCCCAGGGCGAGCAGTACTTC.

The rearrangement uses TRBV6-5 and TRBJ1-1; possibly TRBD1 for D (6 bases). CDR3 length: 12 residues. Trimming left V 7 bases short and J 12 bases short, with 18 bases between. The germline V gene encodes CDR1 MNHEY and CDR2 SVGAGI. Here the CDR3 DNA reads TGTGCCAGCACCACCGGGACATTCCCACCTTTCTTT. It codes for CASTTGTFPPFF.

The genes are TRBV5-1 and TRBJ1-1; TRBD1 agrees at 8 bases. Germline assignment: CDR1 SGHRS and CDR2 YFSETQ. After removal of 4 bases from V and 3 bases from J, the junction contained 17 bases not matched to a gene. This CDR3 spans 18 amino acids. CDR3 sequence: CASSENTQGATTYTEAFF. The CDR3 DNA follows: TGCGCCAGCAGCGAAAATACCCAGGGGGCTACGACTTACACTGAAGCTTTCTTT.

This chain connects TRBV7-2 to TRBJ2-3; D possibly corresponds to TRBD2 (6 bases). Germline CDR1 is SGHTA and CDR2 is FQGNSA. Trimming removed 4 bases at V and 0 bases at J, with 11 bases between. CDR3 size: 15 residues. The DNA of the CDR3 is TGTGCCAGCAGCTCGGGACTCCTTAGCACAGATACGCAGTATTTT. Amino acid sequence: CASSSGLLSTDTQYF.

This rearrangement joins TRBV4-1 to TRBJ1-2; TRBD1 might be the D (5 bases). V lost 5 bases, J lost 5 bases, and 21 bases lay in between. CDR1 and CDR2 (germline): MGHRA, YSYEKL. This CDR3 has 16 residues. CDR3 DNA sequence: TGCGCCAGCAGCGAAGCCCCCGGACAACGACAATATGGCTACACCTTC. This gives the protein CASSEAPGQRQYGYTF.

This chain joins TRBV5-1 and TRBJ1-6; 8 bases map to TRBD1. Trimming at V came to 3 bases and at J to 5 bases, leaving 4 bases not matched to a gene. This CDR3 spans 15 amino acids. CDR1 is SGHRS and CDR2 is YFSETQ in the germline V gene. CDR3 protein: CASSSGDRNNSPLHF. The CDR3, as DNA: TGCGCCAGCAGCTCGGGGGACAGGAATAATTCACCCCTCCACTTT.

The chain combines TRBV4-2 with TRBJ2-5, with D hard to call. The end of the DNA is better explained by TRBJ2-7, so the J call may be wrong. The CDR3 has 16 residues. The germline gives CDR1 LGHNA, CDR2 YNFKEQ. The CDR3 region is CASSQDLGGNSYEQYF. The CDR3 nucleotides are TGTGCCAGCAGCCAAGATCTCGGCGGAAACTCCTACGAGCAGTACTTC.

The J gene is TRBJ1-4, the V gene TRBV2, with 12 bases matching TRBD1. The V gene end was trimmed by 4 bases and the J gene end by 11 bases; junction bases not matched to a gene: 8. CDR1 and CDR2 (germline): SNHLY, FYNNEI. The CDR3 is 15 amino acids. The CDR3 region has the DNA TGTGCCAGCAGTGGGGGACAGGGGGCAGAGGAGAAACTGTTTTTT. It encodes CASSGGQGAEEKLFF.

This clone occurred once. The rearrangement joins TRBV18 to TRBJ1-4; perhaps TRBD1 as D (5 bases). Deletions cut 2 bases from V and 3 bases from J, with 13 bases between. The CDR3 totals 16 residues. Germline V lookup: CDR1 KGHSH, CDR2 LQKENI. The CDR3 coding sequence is TGTGCCAGCTCACCAGTTCTGCAGGGTTCTAATGAAAAACTGTTTTTT. It yields the protein CASSPVLQGSNEKLFF.

V usage is TRBV19 and J usage is TRBJ1-2; 7 bases are a match to TRBD1. V dropped 6 bases and J dropped 0; count of bases not matched to a gene: 7. The CDR3 covers 15 residues. Germline assignment: CDR1 LNHDA and CDR2 SQIVND (reference sequence). The CDR3 reads CASRPGTATNYGYTF. The CDR3 nucleotides are TGTGCCAGTAGGCCCGGGACAGCTACTAACTATGGCTACACCTTC.

This chain uses TRBV2 with TRBJ1-5; TRBD1 might be the D (5 bases). The V gene's germline CDR1 is SNHLY and CDR2 FYNNEI. This CDR3 contains 14 residues. The V gene lost 4 bases and the J gene lost 4 bases, with 11 bases spanning the gap. CDR3 DNA: TGTGCCAGCAGTGCGGAGGGGCCAAATCAGCCCCAGCATTTT. Amino acid sequence: CASSAEGPNQPQHF. The variable domain in full, completed from reference TRBV2 and TRBJ1-5, reads EPEVTQTPSHQVTQMGQEVILRCVPISNHLYFYWYRQILGQKVEFLVSFYNNEISEKSEIFDDQFSVERPDGSNFTLKIRSTKLEDSAMYFCASSAEGPNQPQHFGDGTRLSIL.

The rearrangement links TRBV13 to TRBJ2-3; 8 bases align to TRBD2. Germline trimming cut 5 bases from V and 1 base from J; bases unmatched to any gene: 2. This CDR3 has 14 residues. Germline CDR1 reads PRHDT; CDR2 reads FYEKMQ (reference sequence). The chain's CDR3 is CASSISGGTDTQYF. In nucleotides, the CDR3 is TGTGCCAGCAGCATTAGCGGGGGCACAGATACGCAGTATTTT. Full variable domain (remainder filled in from reference TRBV13 and TRBJ2-3): AAGVIQSPRHLIKEKRETATLKCYPIPRHDTVYWYQQGPGQDPQFLISFYEKMQSDKGSIPDRFSAQQFSDYHSELNMSSLELGDSALYFCASSISGGTDTQYFGPGTRLTVL.

The chain recombines TRBV5-6 with TRBJ2-5, with D perhaps TRBD1 (5 bases). Per germline, CDR1 SGHDT and CDR2 YYEEEE. V lost 2 bases, J lost 5 bases, and 10 bases lay in between. The CDR3 has 13 amino acids. This chain's CDR3 is CASSFRGVETQYF. CDR3 nucleotide sequence: TGTGCCAGCAGCTTTAGGGGTGTCGAGACCCAGTACTTC. Combining the CDR3 with reference TRBV5-6 and TRBJ2-5 gives the whole variable domain DAGVTQSPTHLIKTRGQQVTLRCSPKSGHDTVSWYQQALGQGPQFIFQYYEEEERQRGNFPDRFSGHQFPNYSSELNVNALLLGDSALYLCASSFRGVETQYFGPGTRLLVL.

The chain is built from TRBV28 and TRBJ2-1, with D unresolved. The CDR3 runs to 11 residues. With 5 bases removed from V and 4 bases from J, the gap between germline ends came to 3 bases. In germline, CDR1 is MDHEN, CDR2 SYDVKM. The CDR3 DNA sequence: TGTGCCAGCAGTCGGTACAATGAGCAGTTCTTC. As protein: CASSRYNEQFF.

The J gene is TRBJ1-2, the V gene TRBV27; D remains unclear. This CDR3 spans 14 amino acids. Germline CDR1 is MNHEY and CDR2 is SMNVEV (reference sequence). The V end lost 4 bases, the J end lost 5 bases, and 14 bases lay between the germline ends. DNA of the CDR3: TGTGCCAGCAGTTCGTTACAGACGTTTTATGGCTACACCTTC. As protein: CASSSLQTFYGYTF.

The chain combines TRBV6-5 with TRBJ2-1; 7 bases are shared with TRBD1. The junction had 5 bases not matched to a gene; V was cut back by 0 bases and J by 3 bases. CDR3 length: 16 residues. In germline, CDR1 is MNHEY, CDR2 SVGAGI. CDR3 sequence reads: CASSYSSGQNYNEQFF. The CDR3 DNA reads TGTGCCAGCAGTTACTCGTCGGGACAGAACTACAATGAGCAGTTCTTC.

This rearrangement joins TRBV6-5 to TRBJ2-2; 7 positions match TRBD2. The CDR3 extends over 15 amino acids. J gave up 4 bases and V 8 bases, and 10 bases lay outside the gene matches. Germline CDR1 MNHEY, CDR2 SVGAGI. CDR3 DNA: TGTGCCAGCGGCCGGGACTATCTTAGCACCGGGGAGCTGTTTTTT. This encodes CASGRDYLSTGELFF.

The chain employs TRBV6-4 and TRBJ1-1; 9 positions match TRBD1. This CDR3 is 19 amino acids long. V was pared by 0 bases and J by 4 bases, with 15 bases of the junction left unmatched. CDR1 and CDR2 (germline): MRHNA, SNTAGT. As DNA, the CDR3 is TGTGCCAGCAGTGACTCGACAGTCCCTGGGACAGGGTCGCGCACTGAAGCTTTCTTT. This codes for CASSDSTVPGTGSRTEAFF.

The chain employs TRBV5-4 and TRBJ2-1, with TRBD1 identical over 10 bases. V gave up 0 bases and J gave up 5 bases; unmatched junction bases: 5. Per the germline V gene, CDR1 is SGHNT and CDR2 is YYREEE (reference sequence). The CDR3 loop spans 16 amino acids. CDR3 region: CASSLAGTGAHNEQFF. The CDR3 DNA is TGTGCCAGCAGCTTGGCCGGGACAGGGGCCCACAATGAGCAGTTCTTC.

The chain carries TRBV30 and TRBJ2-3; 10 bases are a match to TRBD2. V trimming: 5 bases; J trimming: 1 base; junction bases outside the gene matches: 3. The CDR3 extends over 14 amino acids. CDR1 is GTSNPN, CDR2 SVGIG, per germline (reference sequence). The CDR3 reads CAWGSGGGTDTQYF. The CDR3 DNA reads as TGTGCCTGGGGGAGCGGGGGGGGCACAGATACGCAGTATTTT.

This clone showed up just once. This chain connects TRBV5-4 to TRBJ2-5; D possibly corresponds to TRBD2 (5 bases). This CDR3 has 13 residues. V was pared by 2 bases and J by 5 bases, with 10 bases between. CDR1 and CDR2 from the germline V gene are SGHNT and YYREEE (reference sequence). The CDR3 DNA reads as TGTGCCAGCAGCTTCCTAGCACGGGAGACCCAGTACTTC. Translation gives CASSFLARETQYF.

This chain uses TRBV7-3 with TRBJ2-5; TRBD2 matches at 7 bases. There are 15 residues in the CDR3. With 5 bases clipped from V and 4 bases from J, the junction kept 10 bases outside the gene matches. The germline CDR1 and CDR2 sequences are SGHTA and FQGTGA. The CDR3 DNA is TGTGCCAGCAGCCCTGTCCCGGGACTATCAGAGACCCAGTACTTC. Amino acid sequence: CASSPVPGLSETQYF.

The chain joins TRBV7-9 to TRBJ1-2; the match to TRBD1 covers 7 bases. Germline V gene sequence: CDR1 SEHNR, CDR2 FQNEAQ (reference sequence). This CDR3 spans 14 amino acids. Trimming cost V 5 bases and J 2 bases; bases outside gene matches: 5. The CDR3 region is CASSEGALNYGYTF. For the CDR3, the DNA is TGTGCCAGCAGCGAGGGGGCCTTAAACTATGGCTACACCTTC.

This clone was detected only a few times. The chain is built from TRBV7-9 and TRBJ1-3, with TRBD1 as a possible D gene (5 bases). CDR3 length: 17 amino acids. Per the germline V gene, CDR1 is SEHNR and CDR2 is FQNEAQ (reference sequence). Trimming left V 5 bases short and J 3 bases short, with 20 bases between. This CDR3 is CASSHPFGGVFGNTIYF. Here the CDR3 DNA reads TGTGCCAGCAGCCATCCCTTCGGGGGGGTTTTTGGAAACACCATATATTTT.

The chain is built from TRBV19 and TRBJ1-5; 7 bases are a match to TRBD1. The CDR3 extends over 16 amino acids. The junction had 8 bases not matched to a gene; V was cut back by 5 bases and J by 1 base. CDR1 LNHDA and CDR2 SQIVND come from the germline V gene (reference sequence). The CDR3: CASSLQGVGSNQPQHF. Here the CDR3 DNA reads TGTGCCAGTAGTCTCCAGGGGGTAGGGAGCAATCAGCCCCAGCATTTT.

This chain connects TRBV5-4 to TRBJ1-2, with 8 bases matching TRBD1. The CDR3 extends over 14 amino acids. The V segment lost 0 bases and the J segment 2 bases; nucleotides outside the gene matches: 0. CDR1 and CDR2 from the germline V gene are SGHNT and YYREEE (reference sequence). The CDR3 spells CASSLGQGNYGYTF. In DNA, the CDR3 is TGTGCCAGCAGCTTGGGACAGGGGAACTATGGCTACACCTTC.

The DNA for the CDR3 is TGTGCCAGCACCGGGAGGGGATCCTACGAGCAGTACTTC. Encoded protein: CASTGRGSYEQYF. This rearrangement joins TRBV6-5 to TRBJ2-7, with 8 bases matching TRBD2. Per the germline V gene, CDR1 is MNHEY and CDR2 is SVGAGI. V was pared by 7 bases and J by 1 base, with 3 bases of the junction left unmatched. The length of the CDR3 is 13 residues.

The V and J genes are TRBV7-2 and TRBJ2-5; D perhaps matches TRBD1 (5 bases). The CDR3 has 14 amino acids. Germline V gene lookup returns CDR1 SGHTA and CDR2 FQGNSA. V was pared by 0 bases and J by 4 bases, with 9 bases between. CDR3 residues: CASSLARVGETQYF. DNA of the CDR3: TGTGCCAGCAGCTTAGCCAGGGTGGGAGAGACCCAGTACTTC.

CDR3 nucleotides: TGTGCCAGCAGCCAAGATGAAGGGACATATGGCTACACCTTC. Protein: CASSQDEGTYGYTF. The chain links TRBV14 to TRBJ1-2; D perhaps matches TRBD1 (6 bases). Trimming shortened V by 0 bases and J by 5 bases, and 10 bases separated the two germline ends. This CDR3 region has 14 residues. Germline-derived CDR1 and CDR2 are SGHDN and FVKESK.

The V call is TRBV7-3, the J call TRBJ2-1; maybe TRBD2 (6 bases). There are 15 residues in the CDR3. Germline V gene sequence: CDR1 SGHTA, CDR2 FQGTGA. Trimming removed 4 bases from V and 3 bases from J, with 13 bases in between. The CDR3 DNA reads as TGTGCCAGCAGCTCCCGCGGGGACCTCTACAATGAGCAGTTCTTC. Protein product: CASSSRGDLYNEQFF.